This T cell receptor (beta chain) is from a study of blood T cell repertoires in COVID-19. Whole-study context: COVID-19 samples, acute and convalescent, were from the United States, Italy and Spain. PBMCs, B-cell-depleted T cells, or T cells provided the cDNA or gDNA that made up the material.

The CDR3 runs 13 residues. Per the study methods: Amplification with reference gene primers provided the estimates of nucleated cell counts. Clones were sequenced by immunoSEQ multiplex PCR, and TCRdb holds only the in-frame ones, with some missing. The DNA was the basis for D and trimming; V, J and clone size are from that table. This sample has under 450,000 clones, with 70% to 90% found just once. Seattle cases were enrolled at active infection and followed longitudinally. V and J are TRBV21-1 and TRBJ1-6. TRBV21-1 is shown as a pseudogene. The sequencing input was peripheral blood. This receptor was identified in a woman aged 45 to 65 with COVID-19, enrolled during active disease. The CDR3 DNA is TGTGCCAGCAGCAAGTCGGGAGATTCACCCCTCCACTTT. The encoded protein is CASSKSGDSPLHF.